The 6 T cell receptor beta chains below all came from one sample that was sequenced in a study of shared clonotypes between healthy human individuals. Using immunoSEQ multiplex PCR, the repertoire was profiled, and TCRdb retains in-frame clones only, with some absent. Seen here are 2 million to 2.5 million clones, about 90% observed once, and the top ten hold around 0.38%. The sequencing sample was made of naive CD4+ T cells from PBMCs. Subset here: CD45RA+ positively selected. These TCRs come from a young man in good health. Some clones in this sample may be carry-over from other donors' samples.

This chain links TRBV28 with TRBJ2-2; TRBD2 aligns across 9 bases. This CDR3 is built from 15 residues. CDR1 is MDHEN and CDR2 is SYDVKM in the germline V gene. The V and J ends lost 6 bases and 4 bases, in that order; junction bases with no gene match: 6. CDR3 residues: CASSSTSGATGELFF. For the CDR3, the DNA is TGTGCCAGCAGCTCGACTAGCGGAGCCACCGGGGAGCTGTTTTTT.

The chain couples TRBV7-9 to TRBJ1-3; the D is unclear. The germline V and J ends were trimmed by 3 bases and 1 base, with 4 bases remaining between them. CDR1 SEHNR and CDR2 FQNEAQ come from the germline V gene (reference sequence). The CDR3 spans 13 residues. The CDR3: CASSFTSGNTIYF. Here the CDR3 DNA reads TGTGCCAGCAGCTTTACATCTGGAAACACCATATATTTT.

CDR3 sequence: CASSLAGAGRGTDTQYF. CDR3 DNA sequence: TGTGCCAGCAGCTTAGCTGGAGCGGGAAGGGGCACAGATACGCAGTATTTT. This rearrangement joins TRBV7-2 to TRBJ2-3; 7 bases line up with TRBD2. Germline V lookup: CDR1 SGHTA, CDR2 FQGNSA. This CDR3 region has 17 residues. V lost 0 bases to trimming and J lost 1 base; unmatched junction nucleotides: 7. Looking up the rest from reference TRBV7-2 and TRBJ2-3 gives the full variable domain: GAGVSQSPSNKVTEKGKDVELRCDPISGHTALYWYRQSLGQGLEFLIYFQGNSAPDKSGLPSDRFSAERTGGSVSTLTIQRTQQEDSAVYLCASSLAGAGRGTDTQYFGPGTRLTVL.

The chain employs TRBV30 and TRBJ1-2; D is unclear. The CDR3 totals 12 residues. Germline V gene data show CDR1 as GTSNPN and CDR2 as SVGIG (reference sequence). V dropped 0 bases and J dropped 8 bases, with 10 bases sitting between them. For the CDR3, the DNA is TGTGCCTGGAGTGTACGGAAGGAGGGCTACACCTTC. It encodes CAWSVRKEGYTF.

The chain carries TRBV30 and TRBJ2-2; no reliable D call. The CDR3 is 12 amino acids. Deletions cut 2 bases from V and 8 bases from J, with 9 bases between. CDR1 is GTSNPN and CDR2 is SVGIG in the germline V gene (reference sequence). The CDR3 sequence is CAWSRSGGELFF. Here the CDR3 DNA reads TGTGCCTGGAGTAGATCCGGTGGGGAGCTGTTTTTT.

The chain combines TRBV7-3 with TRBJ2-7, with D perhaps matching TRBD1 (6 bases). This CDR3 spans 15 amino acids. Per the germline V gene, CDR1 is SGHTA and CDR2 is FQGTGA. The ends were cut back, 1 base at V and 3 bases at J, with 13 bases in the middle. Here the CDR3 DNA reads TGTGCCAGCAGCTTAAGTTTTGGACAGAACTACGAGCAGTACTTC. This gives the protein CASSLSFGQNYEQYF.